These T cell receptor beta chains were read from a single sample in a study of T cells of healthy individuals. In TCRdb, the 5' RACE reads were re-called with MiXCR into one record per CDR3 protein. In the table there are about 60,000 distinct CDR3 sequences, about 16% of which are singletons. The receptors were sampled from a human donor in good health. Both conserved end residues are part of each CDR3. D genes are given only for firm matches. Size values are once, few and many counts, or a class for expanded clones, and some rows have none.

J gene: TRBJ2-7; clone size: many; V gene: TRBV29-1; D gene: -; CDR3 protein: CSVEGAWTKTYEQYF; CDR3 DNA: TGCAGCGTTGAAGGGGCGTGGACGAAGACCTACGAGCAGTACTTC
J gene: TRBJ1-6; clone size: many; V gene: TRBV5-4; D gene: -; CDR3 protein: CASSLVDSRKRNSPLHF; CDR3 DNA: TGTGCCAGCAGCTTGGTGGACAGTAGGAAGAGAAATTCACCCCTCCACTTT
J gene: TRBJ2-5; clone size: many; V gene: TRBV9; D gene: -; CDR3 protein: CASSGLGTVQETQYF; CDR3 DNA: TGTGCCAGCAGCGGACTCGGGACCGTCCAAGAGACCCAGTACTTC
J gene: TRBJ2-7; clone size: few; V gene: TRBV6-5; D gene: TRBD1; CDR3 protein: CASSYDPTGVTYEQYF; CDR3 DNA: TGTGCCAGCAGTTACGATCCTACAGGGGTCACCTACGAGCAGTACTTC
J gene: TRBJ1-2; clone size: few; V gene: TRBV4-2; D gene: -; CDR3 protein: CASSQEGAGTDGYTF; CDR3 DNA: TGTGCCAGCAGCCAAGAGGGGGCAGGGACGGATGGCTACACCTTC
J gene: TRBJ2-5; clone size: few; V gene: TRBV2; D gene: -; CDR3 protein: CASMSLTRATQYF; CDR3 DNA: TGTGCCAGCATGTCCCTTACCCGGGCGACCCAGTACTTC
J gene: TRBJ1-5; clone size: many; V gene: TRBV20-1; D gene: -; CDR3 protein: CSAILGQPNQPQHF; CDR3 DNA: TGCAGTGCTATACTCGGACAGCCTAATCAGCCCCAGCATTTT
J gene: TRBJ2-7; clone size: many; V gene: TRBV19; D gene: TRBD2; CDR3 protein: CASRTRGDSYEQYF; CDR3 DNA: TGTGCCAGTAGAACGCGGGGGGACTCCTACGAGCAGTACTTC
J gene: TRBJ1-3; clone size: -; V gene: TRBV7-6; D gene: TRBD1; CDR3 protein: CASSLGQGSSGNTIYF; CDR3 DNA: TGTGCCAGCAGCTTAGGACAGGGAAGCTCTGGAAACACCATATATTTT
J gene: TRBJ2-3; clone size: -; V gene: TRBV19; D gene: -; CDR3 protein: CATGLARDTQYF; CDR3 DNA: TGTGCCACGGGACTGGCCCGGGATACGCAGTATTTT
J gene: TRBJ2-7; clone size: -; V gene: TRBV27; D gene: -; CDR3 protein: CASSLRYNGDGQYF; CDR3 DNA: TGTGCCAGCAGTTTACGATACAACGGCGACGGGCAGTACTTC
J gene: TRBJ2-5; clone size: few; V gene: TRBV6-6; D gene: TRBD1; CDR3 protein: CASRNPYRDSQETQYF; CDR3 DNA: TGTGCCAGCAGGAACCCCTACCGGGACAGCCAAGAGACCCAGTACTTC
J gene: TRBJ2-7; clone size: many; V gene: TRBV6-1; D gene: -; CDR3 protein: CASSEANGGYSTDEQYF; CDR3 DNA: TGTGCCAGCAGTGAAGCGAATGGGGGCTATTCGACTGACGAGCAGTACTTC
J gene: TRBJ2-3; clone size: many; V gene: TRBV5-1; D gene: TRBD2; CDR3 protein: CASKAGATDTQYF; CDR3 DNA: TGCGCCAGCAAAGCGGGGGCCACAGATACGCAGTATTTT
J gene: TRBJ2-7; clone size: few; V gene: TRBV7-2; D gene: TRBD2; CDR3 protein: CASSPPGLAGAEQYF; CDR3 DNA: TGTGCCAGCAGCCCCCCGGGACTAGCGGGGGCCGAGCAGTACTTC
J gene: TRBJ1-5; clone size: -; V gene: TRBV7-2; D gene: -; CDR3 protein: CASSFDSSNQPQHF; CDR3 DNA: TGTGCCAGCAGCTTCGACAGTAGCAATCAGCCCCAGCATTTT
J gene: TRBJ1-1; clone size: medium-sized; V gene: TRBV28; D gene: TRBD1; CDR3 protein: CASSSGQLNTEAFF; CDR3 DNA: TGTGCCAGCAGCTCGGGACAGCTGAACACTGAAGCTTTCTTT
J gene: TRBJ2-5; clone size: many; V gene: TRBV10-2; D gene: -; CDR3 protein: CASHSHQETQYF; CDR3 DNA: TGCGCCAGTCACAGCCACCAAGAGACCCAGTACTTC
J gene: TRBJ1-1; clone size: many; V gene: TRBV7-3; D gene: -; CDR3 protein: CASSSTGRHTEAFF; CDR3 DNA: TGTGCCAGCAGCTCAACAGGGAGGCACACTGAAGCTTTCTTT
J gene: TRBJ1-1; clone size: many; V gene: TRBV12-3/TRBV12-4; D gene: -; CDR3 protein: CASSFRTLSNTEAFF; CDR3 DNA: TGTGCCAGCAGTTTTAGGACACTTTCGAACACTGAAGCTTTCTTT
J gene: TRBJ2-3; clone size: -; V gene: TRBV7-3; D gene: TRBD2; CDR3 protein: CASSPRPAGSTDTQYF; CDR3 DNA: TGTGCCAGCAGCCCGCGGCCAGCGGGAAGCACAGATACGCAGTATTTT
J gene: TRBJ1-4; clone size: -; V gene: TRBV27; D gene: -; CDR3 protein: CASSLLGVGEKLFF; CDR3 DNA: TGTGCCAGCAGTTTATTGGGTGTGGGTGAAAAACTGTTTTTT
J gene: TRBJ2-7; clone size: few; V gene: TRBV4-1; D gene: TRBD2; CDR3 protein: CASSQDRAGLDGSREQYF; CDR3 DNA: TGCGCCAGCAGCCAAGATCGCGCCGGACTAGATGGGTCCCGCGAGCAGTACTTC
J gene: TRBJ2-3; clone size: -; V gene: TRBV3-1; D gene: -; CDR3 protein: CASSQKRTGITDTQYF; CDR3 DNA: TGTGCCAGCAGCCAGAAAAGGACGGGGATAACAGATACGCAGTATTTT
J gene: TRBJ2-1; clone size: few; V gene: TRBV9; D gene: -; CDR3 protein: CASSFTGSSYNEQFF; CDR3 DNA: TGTGCCAGCAGCTTCACAGGGAGCTCCTACAATGAGCAGTTCTTC
J gene: TRBJ2-3; clone size: many; V gene: TRBV11-3; D gene: -; CDR3 protein: CASSLDRLGDTQYF; CDR3 DNA: TGTGCCAGCAGCTTAGATCGCTTGGGAGATACGCAGTATTTT
J gene: TRBJ2-1; clone size: -; V gene: TRBV14; D gene: -; CDR3 protein: CASSQGGNSYNEQFF; CDR3 DNA: TGTGCCAGCAGCCAGGGCGGAAACTCCTACAATGAGCAGTTCTTC
J gene: TRBJ2-3; clone size: -; V gene: TRBV12-3/TRBV12-4; D gene: -; CDR3 protein: CASSYTDTRYF; CDR3 DNA: TGTGCCAGCAGCTACACAGATACGCGGTATTTT
J gene: TRBJ1-2; clone size: -; V gene: TRBV28; D gene: -; CDR3 protein: CASSLGRAKEYGYTF; CDR3 DNA: TGTGCCAGCAGCCTGGGCAGGGCGAAGGAGTATGGCTACACCTTC
J gene: TRBJ2-5; clone size: -; V gene: TRBV12-3/TRBV12-4; D gene: TRBD1; CDR3 protein: CASSPGTGAQETQYF; CDR3 DNA: TGTGCCAGCAGTCCCGGGACAGGGGCCCAAGAGACCCAGTACTTC
J gene: TRBJ2-3; clone size: -; V gene: TRBV12-3/TRBV12-4; D gene: -; CDR3 protein: CASALRPEVGDTQYF; CDR3 DNA: TGTGCCAGCGCCCTTCGGCCCGAAGTGGGGGATACGCAGTATTTT
J gene: TRBJ2-1; clone size: -; V gene: TRBV6-5; D gene: TRBD2; CDR3 protein: CASSRGLAGNNEQFF; CDR3 DNA: TGTGCCAGCAGCCGCGGACTAGCGGGAAACAATGAGCAGTTCTTC
J gene: TRBJ2-7; clone size: few; V gene: TRBV7-9; D gene: TRBD1; CDR3 protein: CASRGTGGSYEQYF; CDR3 DNA: TGTGCCAGCAGGGGGACAGGGGGCTCCTACGAGCAGTACTTC
J gene: TRBJ1-1; clone size: many; V gene: TRBV6-5; D gene: -; CDR3 protein: CASSGGNTEAFF; CDR3 DNA: TGTGCCAGCAGTGGGGGGAACACTGAAGCTTTCTTT
J gene: TRBJ2-7; clone size: many; V gene: TRBV10-3; D gene: -; CDR3 protein: CAISGVGYEQYF; CDR3 DNA: TGTGCCATCAGTGGGGTGGGGTACGAGCAGTACTTC
J gene: TRBJ2-5; clone size: few; V gene: TRBV7-9; D gene: TRBD2; CDR3 protein: CASSSPGGSEETQYF; CDR3 DNA: TGTGCCAGCAGCTCCCCGGGGGGTAGCGAAGAGACCCAGTACTTC
J gene: TRBJ2-2; clone size: few; V gene: TRBV14; D gene: TRBD2; CDR3 protein: CASSQDLLAVTGELFF; CDR3 DNA: TGTGCCAGCAGCCAAGATCTCCTAGCGGTCACCGGGGAGCTGTTTTTT
J gene: TRBJ2-1; clone size: few; V gene: TRBV7-2; D gene: -; CDR3 protein: CASSLARAYNEQFF; CDR3 DNA: TGTGCCAGCAGCTTAGCTAGGGCCTACAATGAGCAGTTCTTC
J gene: TRBJ1-5; clone size: many; V gene: TRBV20-1; D gene: TRBD1; CDR3 protein: CSAPTGTGVNQPQHF; CDR3 DNA: TGCAGTGCTCCCACCGGGACAGGGGTCAATCAGCCCCAGCATTTT
J gene: TRBJ1-6; clone size: large; V gene: TRBV6-2/TRBV6-3; D gene: TRBD1; CDR3 protein: CASSSTSGGSPLHF; CDR3 DNA: TGTGCCAGCAGCTCAACTTCAGGGGGTTCACCCCTCCACTTT
J gene: TRBJ2-7; clone size: -; V gene: TRBV13; D gene: TRBD1; CDR3 protein: CASSLGLSGFGTGDVYEQYF; CDR3 DNA: TGTGCCAGCAGCTTAGGCCTCTCGGGCTTCGGGACAGGGGATGTCTACGAGCAGTACTTC
J gene: TRBJ2-3; clone size: -; V gene: TRBV9; D gene: TRBD1; CDR3 protein: CASSTRQGFGTDTQYF; CDR3 DNA: TGTGCCAGCAGCACGAGACAGGGGTTTGGCACAGATACGCAGTATTTT
J gene: TRBJ2-5; clone size: many; V gene: TRBV29-1; D gene: TRBD2; CDR3 protein: CSVEFSQRGGETQYF; CDR3 DNA: TGCAGCGTTGAATTTTCCCAGCGGGGTGGGGAGACCCAGTACTTC
J gene: TRBJ2-1; clone size: -; V gene: TRBV5-1; D gene: -; CDR3 protein: CASTLAEANEQFF; CDR3 DNA: TGCGCCAGTACCCTCGCGGAGGCCAATGAGCAGTTCTTC
J gene: TRBJ2-1; clone size: many; V gene: TRBV6-1; D gene: TRBD2; CDR3 protein: CASIGLAGVRYNEQFF; CDR3 DNA: TGTGCCAGCATTGGACTAGCGGGAGTCAGGTACAATGAGCAGTTCTTC
J gene: TRBJ2-1; clone size: -; V gene: TRBV7-2; D gene: -; CDR3 protein: CASSRQMGPYNEQFF; CDR3 DNA: TGTGCCAGCAGCCGACAAATGGGCCCCTACAATGAGCAGTTCTTC
J gene: TRBJ2-7; clone size: few; V gene: TRBV20-1; D gene: TRBD2; CDR3 protein: CSAHGLAGGYEQYF; CDR3 DNA: TGCAGTGCCCATGGACTAGCGGGGGGCTACGAGCAGTACTTC
J gene: TRBJ2-7; clone size: -; V gene: TRBV6-4; D gene: TRBD2; CDR3 protein: CASSVLAGGPYEQYF; CDR3 DNA: TGTGCCAGCAGTGTTCTTGCGGGGGGGCCCTACGAGCAGTACTTC
J gene: TRBJ2-7; clone size: many; V gene: TRBV3-1; D gene: -; CDR3 protein: CASSHGGSYEQYF; CDR3 DNA: TGTGCCAGCAGCCATGGAGGTTCCTACGAGCAGTACTTC
J gene: TRBJ1-4; clone size: many; V gene: TRBV27; D gene: -; CDR3 protein: CASRVWGGKGEKLFF; CDR3 DNA: TGTGCCAGCAGAGTTTGGGGGGGTAAGGGTGAAAAACTGTTTTTT
J gene: TRBJ1-4; clone size: few; V gene: TRBV28; D gene: -; CDR3 protein: CASSSLTGPNEKLFF; CDR3 DNA: TGTGCCAGCAGTTCACTGACAGGACCTAATGAAAAACTGTTTTTT
J gene: TRBJ1-2; clone size: many; V gene: TRBV6-1; D gene: -; CDR3 protein: CASSDRINYGYTF; CDR3 DNA: TGTGCCAGCAGTGACAGAATTAACTATGGCTACACCTTC
J gene: TRBJ2-7; clone size: many; V gene: TRBV14; D gene: -; CDR3 protein: CASSQSRTEQYF; CDR3 DNA: TGTGCCAGCAGCCAATCGCGAACCGAGCAGTACTTC
J gene: TRBJ2-1; clone size: many; V gene: TRBV14; D gene: TRBD2; CDR3 protein: CASSQDRRASGRNEQFF; CDR3 DNA: TGTGCCAGCAGCCAAGATCGTAGGGCTAGCGGGAGGAATGAGCAGTTCTTC
J gene: TRBJ1-2; clone size: -; V gene: TRBV5-6; D gene: -; CDR3 protein: CASSESIPGDYGYTF; CDR3 DNA: TGTGCCAGCAGCGAATCAATTCCAGGAGACTATGGCTACACCTTC
J gene: TRBJ2-1; clone size: -; V gene: TRBV7-8; D gene: TRBD2; CDR3 protein: CASSLKREGLGNEQFF; CDR3 DNA: TGTGCCAGCAGCTTAAAGCGGGAGGGCCTGGGGAATGAGCAGTTCTTC
J gene: TRBJ2-1; clone size: few; V gene: TRBV28; D gene: TRBD1; CDR3 protein: CASSLGDRKPGGEQFF; CDR3 DNA: TGTGCCAGCAGTCTAGGGGACAGGAAACCCGGTGGGGAGCAGTTCTTC